Listed here are 26 T cell receptor beta chains from one sample, sequenced in a study of shared clonotypes between healthy human individuals. Naive CD8 cells comprised CD45RO-negative, CCR7-positively selected cells, excluding terminally differentiated effector memory CD45RA+ cells. The assay was immunoSEQ multiplex PCR, and TCRdb's table has in-frame clones only and misses some. Among some 580,000 clones listed, roughly 98% were seen once. The sample comprised naive CD8+ T cells sorted from blood. These TCRs come from a man aged 25 to 40 in good health.

This chain links TRBV15 with TRBJ2-1; TRBD2 aligns across 7 bases. V was clipped by 4 bases and J by 7 bases; unmatched bases: 7. CDR3 length equals 14 residues. Looked up from germline, CDR1 is LNHNV and CDR2 is YYDKDF (reference sequence). The CDR3 is CATSTRTRNNEQFF. The CDR3 DNA reads TGTGCCACCAGCACTAGGACTAGGAATAATGAGCAGTTCTTC.

The chain recombines TRBV7-9 with TRBJ1-5; no clear D gene. The germline V gene encodes CDR1 SEHNR and CDR2 FQNEAQ (reference sequence). CDR3 length equals 14 residues. Trimming stripped 1 base from V and 5 bases from J, with 9 bases between. This CDR3 reads CASSLGGSHQPQHF. The CDR3, as DNA: TGTGCCAGCAGCTTAGGTGGCAGTCATCAGCCCCAGCATTTT.

CDR3 coding DNA: TGTGCCAGCAGAAATAGACAGGGACCCTACGAGCAGTACTTC. It translates to CASRNRQGPYEQYF. This chain links TRBV27 with TRBJ2-7, with 7 bases identical to TRBD1. There are 14 residues in the CDR3. Germline CDR1 reads MNHEY; CDR2 reads SMNVEV (reference sequence). Trimming took 6 bases from V and 2 from J; bases not matched to a gene: 7.

The CDR3 loop is CASSHAGTGGLEQYF. CDR3 nucleotide sequence: TGTGCCAGCAGCCATGCCGGGACAGGGGGCCTCGAGCAGTACTTC. The V gene is TRBV11-2, the J gene TRBJ2-7, with 12 bases matching TRBD1. Germline loops: CDR1 SGHAT, CDR2 FQNNGV. CDR3 length equals 15 residues. The trim removed 5 bases at V and 6 bases at J, leaving 8 bases unmatched.

The chain links TRBV4-2 to TRBJ1-5; 8 nucleotides agree with TRBD1. V dropped 3 bases and J dropped 1; count of bases not matched to a gene: 2. Germline V gives CDR1 LGHNA, CDR2 YNFKEQ. This CDR3 comprises 15 residues. CDR3 sequence (DNA): TGTGCCAGCAGCCAGACAGGGGACAGCAATCAGCCCCAGCATTTT. Its protein product is CASSQTGDSNQPQHF.

As for this clone: Other DNA sequences in this specimen translate into the identical CDR3. This chain joins TRBV9 and TRBJ1-4; TRBD1 is a possible D gene (5 bases). Trimming pared 4 bases from V and 2 bases from J, leaving 9 bases between. Germline CDR1 reads SGDLS; CDR2 reads YYNGEE. The CDR3 consists of 14 residues. CDR3: CASSPGSTNEKLFF. CDR3 bases: TGTGCCAGCAGCCCAGGGTCCACTAATGAAAAACTGTTTTTT.

This clone appeared once. The chain combines TRBV6-6 with TRBJ2-7, with D perhaps TRBD2 (6 bases). Deletions cut 6 bases from V and 0 bases from J, with 15 bases between. CDR1 and CDR2 from the germline V gene are MNHNY and SVGAGI (reference sequence). The CDR3 length is 15 residues. CDR3 loop: CASSHPGLNSYEQYF. DNA for the CDR3: TGTGCCAGCAGCCACCCGGGACTGAACTCCTACGAGCAGTACTTC.

The chain couples TRBV21-1 to TRBJ2-1. TRBV21-1 is recorded as a pseudogene. CDR3 length: 17 amino acids. The CDR3 is CASSKAGAKTPYNEQFF. The CDR3 DNA is TGTGCCAGCAGCAAAGCTGGCGCAAAAACGCCCTACAATGAGCAGTTCTTC.

The rearrangement uses TRBV2 and TRBJ1-5; 8 bases are a match to TRBD1. CDR3 length: 19 amino acids. The ends lost 5 bases at V and 4 bases at J; junction bases unmatched: 19. Germline V CDR1 and CDR2: SNHLY, FYNNEI. CDR3 sequence reads: CASSILRDRSSHGNQPQHF. DNA for the CDR3: TGTGCCAGCAGTATCCTCCGGGACAGGAGTTCCCACGGTAATCAGCCCCAGCATTTT.

The chain is built from TRBV7-9 and TRBJ1-1, with 8 bases that match TRBD1. The germline CDR1 and CDR2 sequences are SEHNR and FQNEAQ (reference sequence). With V trimmed by 4 bases and J by 3 bases, 16 bases remained unmatched. This CDR3 region has 18 residues. The CDR3 DNA reads as TGTGCCAGCAGCTCGACGATACCGCGGACAGGGATGGACACTGAAGCTTTCTTT. Its translation: CASSSTIPRTGMDTEAFF.

The V call is TRBV7-6, the J call TRBJ2-3; D uncertain. The CDR3 consists of 13 residues. CDR1 is SGHVS, CDR2 FNYEAQ, per germline. V was trimmed by 5 bases and J by 2 bases, leaving 8 bases between them. This chain's CDR3 is CASSLFYTDTQYF. CDR3 in DNA: TGTGCCAGCAGCCTCTTCTACACAGATACGCAGTATTTT.

Concerning this clone: The same CDR3 can be traced to other DNA sequences in this sample. This chain joins TRBV5-1 and TRBJ2-3, with 9 bases that match TRBD2. The V gene end was trimmed by 2 bases and the J gene end by 0 bases; junction bases not matched to a gene: 1. Germline V CDR1 and CDR2: SGHRS, YFSETQ. This CDR3 spans 15 amino acids. In DNA, the CDR3 is TGCGCCAGCAGCTTAACTAGCGGGAGCACAGATACGCAGTATTTT. Translating it yields CASSLTSGSTDTQYF.

This chain uses TRBV9 with TRBJ2-1, with 9 bases identical to TRBD2. CDR3 length: 14 amino acids. Losses at the gene ends were 3 bases for V and 9 bases for J; bases not matched to a gene: 7. CDR1 is SGDLS, CDR2 YYNGEE, per germline. The CDR3 here is CASSDPGLASEQFF. CDR3 DNA sequence: TGTGCCAGCAGCGACCCGGGACTAGCTAGTGAGCAGTTCTTC.

The chain links TRBV2 to TRBJ2-7; 9 bases line up with TRBD2. Germline V gives CDR1 SNHLY, CDR2 FYNNEI. Trimming cost V 8 bases and J 5 bases; bases outside gene matches: 10. The CDR3 length is 14 residues. CDR3: CASGVAGEFNEQYF. DNA for the CDR3: TGTGCCAGCGGGGTAGCGGGAGAATTCAACGAGCAGTACTTC.

This chain uses TRBV7-2 with TRBJ2-7; D may be TRBD2 (6 bases). Trimming stripped 4 bases from V and 4 bases from J, with 29 bases between. Germline lookup yields CDR1 SGHTA and CDR2 FQGNSA. The length of the CDR3 is 19 residues. The CDR3 DNA is TGTGCCAGCAGCTCGAATAAGCCGGACGCATTGGGACTCAGGTACGAGCAGTACTTC. Residues: CASSSNKPDALGLRYEQYF. Looking up the rest from reference TRBV7-2 and TRBJ2-7 gives the full variable domain: GAGVSQSPSNKVTEKGKDVELRCDPISGHTALYWYRQSLGQGLEFLIYFQGNSAPDKSGLPSDRFSAERTGGSVSTLTIQRTQQEDSAVYLCASSSNKPDALGLRYEQYFGPGTRLTVT.

The gene calls are TRBV20-1 and TRBJ2-1; the D is unclear. This CDR3 comprises 11 residues. Trimming took 7 bases from V and 3 from J, leaving 7 bases between them. CDR1 and CDR2 from the germline V gene are DFQATT and SNEGSKA (reference sequence). This chain's CDR3 is CSERLYNEQFF. The CDR3 region has the DNA TGCAGTGAACGACTCTACAATGAGCAGTTCTTC.

With respect to this clone: Distinct nucleotide sequences in the sample also encode this CDR3. The genes are TRBV7-6 and TRBJ2-1; 7 bases map to TRBD2. With V trimmed by 0 bases and J by 7 bases, 6 bases remained unmatched. The CDR3 extends over 15 amino acids. Germline V gene sequence: CDR1 SGHVS, CDR2 FNYEAQ. As DNA, the CDR3 is TGTGCCAGCAGCTTAGCGGCGGGAGTCGCGAATGAGCAGTTCTTC. This sequence encodes CASSLAAGVANEQFF.

The chain couples TRBV28 to TRBJ2-1, with TRBD2 as a possible D gene (7 bases). The CDR3 length is 15 residues. Germline lookup yields CDR1 MDHEN and CDR2 SYDVKM. Trimming took off 5 bases at V and 5 bases at J, with 16 bases between the two ends. This CDR3 reads CASSIPRGGHNEQFF. The CDR3 bases are TGTGCCAGCAGTATCCCCAGGGGAGGGCACAATGAGCAGTTCTTC. Filled out from reference TRBV28 and TRBJ2-1, the complete variable domain reads DVKVTQSSRYLVKRTGEKVFLECVQDMDHENMFWYRQDPGLGLRLIYFSYDVKMKEKGDIPEGYSVSREKKERFSLILESASTNQTSMYLCASSIPRGGHNEQFFGPGTRLTVL.

The chain uses TRBV15 and TRBJ2-7; the match to TRBD2 covers 9 bases. Looked up from germline, CDR1 is LNHNV and CDR2 is YYDKDF (reference sequence). This CDR3 spans 17 amino acids. Trimming removed 3 bases from V and 1 base from J; junction bases left unmatched: 10. The CDR3 spells CATSSYDLAGASYEQYF. The CDR3 DNA follows: TGTGCCACCAGCAGCTACGATTTAGCGGGAGCTTCCTACGAGCAGTACTTC.

The chain combines TRBV5-5 with TRBJ2-7; D uncertain. Trimming removed 1 base from V and 5 bases from J, with 7 bases in between. The length of the CDR3 is 12 residues. CDR1 is SGHKS, CDR2 YYEKEE, per germline (reference sequence). This chain's CDR3 is CASSLRRDEQYF. The CDR3 nucleotides are TGTGCCAGCAGCTTGCGTAGAGACGAGCAGTACTTC.

This chain joins TRBV5-4 and TRBJ2-3, with D perhaps matching TRBD1 (6 bases). Germline CDR1 and CDR2: SGHNT and YYREEE (reference sequence). The CDR3 is made up of 15 amino acids. The ends were cut back, 2 bases at V and 4 bases at J, with 14 bases in the middle. The CDR3 coding sequence is TGTGCCAGCAGCTTACGGGCGGCAGGGGCAGATACGCAGTATTTT. Encoded protein: CASSLRAAGADTQYF. Together with reference TRBV5-4 and TRBJ2-3, the CDR3 gives the full variable domain: ETGVTQSPTHLIKTRGQQVTLRCSSQSGHNTVSWYQQALGQGPQFIFQYYREEENGRGNFPPRFSGLQFPNYSSELNVNALELDDSALYLCASSLRAAGADTQYFGPGTRLTVL.

V is TRBV5-4 and J is TRBJ2-7; 10 positions agree with TRBD2. Germline assignment: CDR1 SGHNT and CDR2 YYREEE (reference sequence). The J segment lost 5 bases and the V segment lost 2 bases, leaving 4 bases of the junction unmatched. The CDR3 consists of 14 residues. The CDR3 DNA follows: TGTGCCAGCAGCTTAGCGGGAGGGCCGGACGAGCAGTACTTC. Its protein product is CASSLAGGPDEQYF.

The chain employs TRBV27 and TRBJ2-7, with TRBD2 matching 13 bases. The trim removed 4 bases at V and 6 bases at J, leaving 9 bases unmatched. From germline, CDR1 is MNHEY and CDR2 SMNVEV (reference sequence). The CDR3 is 16 residues long. The CDR3 loop reads CASSSIGTSGMGEQYF. In DNA form, the CDR3 reads TGTGCCAGCAGTTCTATTGGGACTAGCGGGATGGGCGAGCAGTACTTC.

The J gene is TRBJ1-2, the V gene TRBV7-6; tentatively, D is TRBD1 (6 bases). Trimming cost V 5 bases and J 1 base, with 11 bases left between them. This CDR3 has 14 amino acids. CDR1 is SGHVS, CDR2 FNYEAQ, per germline. The CDR3 protein is CASSRGGGNYGYTF. The CDR3 DNA sequence: TGTGCCAGCAGCCGAGGGGGGGGTAACTATGGCTACACCTTC.

The chain uses TRBV5-1 and TRBJ2-7; 7 bases align to TRBD1. CDR3 length: 15 amino acids. V trimming: 3 bases; J trimming: 3 bases; junction bases outside the gene matches: 9. The germline V gene has CDR1 SGHRS and CDR2 YFSETQ. The CDR3 DNA is TGCGCCAGCAGCTCTCAGGGGGTTACTGGCTACGAGCAGTACTTC. This sequence encodes CASSSQGVTGYEQYF.

The CDR3 spells CASSYGGDYEQYF. As DNA, the CDR3 is TGTGCCAGCAGTTACGGGGGGGACTACGAGCAGTACTTC. The rearrangement joins TRBV6-5 to TRBJ2-7; 7 bases align to TRBD2. Per the germline V gene, CDR1 is MNHEY and CDR2 is SVGAGI. The CDR3 runs 13 residues. The ends lost 2 bases at V and 3 bases at J; junction bases unmatched: 1.